This T cell receptor beta chain comes out of a study of blood T cells in healthy people across ages. The V gene lost 3 bases and the J gene lost 6 bases, with 12 bases spanning the gap. The CDR3 length is 13 residues. Germline V CDR1 and CDR2: MNHEY, SVGEGT. PCR was performed a second time for roughly 7 to 12 cycles using a sample-barcoded 5' primer and a J-beta primer mix. TCRdb passed the 5' RACE reads through MiXCR, listing each CDR3 protein once. The data contain 1 million or so distinct CDR3 sequences, less than 50% of them singletons. Sequenced material: blood. This clonotype was obtained from a woman in her sixties or seventies in good health. The chain has TRBV6-2 or TRBV6-3 and TRBJ2-7; possible D gene TRBD2, 6 bases. The CDR3 bases are TGTGCCAGCAGTTATCCCGGGAGCCTCGAGCAGTACTTC. Translated, it gives CASSYPGSLEQYF.